This TCR beta chain was identified during a study of vaccination and CD4 T cells after COVID-19. The time point: late sampling 161 to 241 days after vaccination in three convalescent patients. The treatment was: approximately 9-day PBMC culture with coronavirus spike peptide pools or control peptides (ViraFEST assay). Notes on this clonotype: The antigen is unknown. Here the CDR3 omits its conserved ending phenylalanine or tryptophan, so a read error is the likely source.

The study sequenced cultured CD4+ T cell DNA using the Oncomine TCR Beta short-read assay. TCRdb analysed the PCR reads with MiXCR anew, one entry per CDR3 protein. The table records fewer than 20,000 distinct CDR3 sequences, approximately 44% of them present only once. Sequenced material: CD4+ T cells from blood, cultured in vitro, taken about 7 months after SARS-CoV-2 vaccination. The clonotype originates from a human donor who had recovered from COVID-19.

The chain's CDR3 is CASSPRFGSGSLRSREQYS. In nucleotides, the CDR3 is TGTGCCAGCAGCCCCAGGTTCGGGAGCGGGAGTCTAAGGTCCCGCGAGCAGTACTCC. This chain connects TRBV11-3 to TRBJ2-7; 8 bases align to TRBD2. CDR1 and CDR2 from the germline V gene are SGHNT and YENEEA. There are 19 residues in the CDR3. Trimming at V came to 5 bases and at J to 6 bases, leaving 24 bases not matched to a gene.